This entry lists 32 T cell receptor beta chains sequenced from one sample in a study of glioma-infiltrating T cells after dendritic cell vaccination. Sequencing was performed with immunoSEQ multiplex PCR; in TCRdb, only in-frame clones are kept and a portion is missing. The sample comprises 80,000 to 95,000 clones, around 85% of which are singletons, and 8.5% rests with the top ten. Time point indicated: after dendritic cell vaccination, including at tumor progression/relapse. Sample: blood, taken after dendritic cell vaccination. These receptors came from a human donor with glioblastoma.

The chain recombines TRBV5-6 with TRBJ1-1; D gene uncertain. CDR3 length equals 15 residues. Looked up from germline, CDR1 is SGHDT and CDR2 is YYEEEE. The V and J ends lost 1 base and 0 bases respectively, with 10 bases between them. The CDR3 reads CASSLWAGMNTEAFF. CDR3 in DNA: TGTGCCAGCAGCTTGTGGGCAGGAATGAACACTGAAGCTTTCTTT.

The chain recombines TRBV6-4 with TRBJ2-2; 13 bases are shared with TRBD2. The CDR3 length is 15 residues. The germline gives CDR1 MRHNA, CDR2 SNTAGT. V shed 4 bases, J shed 4 bases, and the junction held 0 bases outside the gene matches. CDR3 nucleotide sequence: TGTGCCAGCAGTGGGACTAGCGGGAGCACCGGGGAGCTGTTTTTT. Encoded protein: CASSGTSGSTGELFF.

This clone was recorded a few times. The CDR3 region is CASRRGGRGTTETQYF. Written as DNA, the CDR3 is TGTGCCAGCAGAAGGGGGGGGCGGGGGACGACAGAGACCCAGTACTTC. This rearrangement joins TRBV7-2 to TRBJ2-5; TRBD2 might be the D (7 bases). This CDR3 region has 16 residues. Trimming pared 6 bases from V and 4 bases from J, leaving 21 bases between. Germline CDR1 is SGHTA and CDR2 is FQGNSA.

The chain has TRBV7-9 and TRBJ1-1; possible D gene TRBD1, 6 bases. CDR1 is SEHNR, CDR2 FQNEAQ, per germline (reference sequence). The CDR3 runs 11 residues. The V end was cut by 8 bases, the J end by 5 bases, with 9 bases between. The CDR3 DNA reads TGTGCCAGCCGCCAGGGGACTGAAGCTTTCTTT. Protein: CASRQGTEAFF.

V is TRBV4-1 and J is TRBJ2-3, with 8 bases identical to TRBD2. V was clipped by 2 bases and J by 1 base; unmatched bases: 8. Germline-derived CDR1 and CDR2 are MGHRA and YSYEKL. The CDR3 runs 17 residues. DNA for the CDR3: TGCGCCAGCAGCCAAATCTACGGGGGGGAGGGCACAGATACGCAGTATTTT. This sequence encodes CASSQIYGGEGTDTQYF.

This chain links TRBV28 with TRBJ1-5; no reliable D call. The V end was cut by 8 bases, the J end by 5 bases, with 16 bases between. The V gene's germline CDR1 is MDHEN and CDR2 SYDVKM. This CDR3 comprises 14 residues. CDR3 nucleotide sequence: TGTGCCAGCGGGTGGTTGAGACACGATCAGCCCCAGCATTTT. Translation: CASGWLRHDQPQHF.

This chain connects TRBV6-5 to TRBJ1-2; weak D call: TRBD1 (5 bases). The germline V and J ends were trimmed by 2 bases and 0 bases, with 7 bases remaining between them. This CDR3 region has 14 residues. CDR1 and CDR2 from the germline V gene are MNHEY and SVGAGI. CDR3 DNA: TGTGCCAGCAGTTACCAGGGTTCTAACTATGGCTACACCTTC. Translation: CASSYQGSNYGYTF.

This clone was recorded only once. The CDR3 reads CASSLERLAGGELFF. CDR3 bases: TGTGCCAGCAGCTTAGAGAGGCTAGCGGGCGGGGAGCTGTTTTTT. The chain is built from TRBV7-7 and TRBJ2-2, with 8 bases aligning to TRBD2. Germline lookup yields CDR1 SSHAT and CDR2 FNYEAQ (reference sequence). With V trimmed by 1 base and J by 7 bases, 5 bases remained unmatched. The CDR3 consists of 15 residues.

To note about this clone: Within the sample, other DNA sequences also encode this same CDR3. The CDR3: CSVGDNSYEQYF. The CDR3 DNA reads TGCAGCGTTGGCGACAACTCCTACGAGCAGTACTTC. This chain connects TRBV29-1 to TRBJ2-7; no clear D. This CDR3 region has 12 residues. Trimming removed 4 bases from V and 0 bases from J, with 7 bases in between. Germline V gene sequence: CDR1 SQVTM, CDR2 ANQGSEA.

This clone was picked up one time. The chain combines TRBV5-1 with TRBJ1-2, with 9 bases identical to TRBD1. The V gene end was trimmed by 0 bases and the J gene end by 8 bases; junction bases not matched to a gene: 8. CDR3 length: 15 amino acids. CDR1 is SGHRS and CDR2 is YFSETQ in the germline V gene. The CDR3: CASSLVGQGGGGYTF. For the CDR3, the DNA is TGCGCCAGCAGCTTGGTGGGACAGGGTGGTGGAGGCTACACCTTC.

There are a few counts of this clone. The rearrangement joins TRBV6-1 to TRBJ1-2; no firm D call. The V end lost 5 bases, the J end lost 5 bases, and 15 bases lay between the germline ends. CDR3 size: 14 residues. Germline CDR1 is MNHNS and CDR2 is SASEGT. CDR3 amino acids: CASSYDGWAYGYTF. CDR3 DNA: TGTGCCAGCAGTTATGACGGATGGGCTTATGGCTACACCTTC.

J is TRBJ1-2 and V is TRBV15; the D is unclear. In germline, CDR1 is LNHNV, CDR2 YYDKDF (reference sequence). The CDR3 loop spans 13 amino acids. The ends were cut back, 3 bases at V and 4 bases at J, with 9 bases in the middle. CDR3: CATSREEGYGYTF. The CDR3 coding sequence is TGTGCCACCAGCAGGGAAGAGGGCTATGGCTACACCTTC.

The chain joins TRBV5-1 to TRBJ1-5, with D hard to call. Per the germline V gene, CDR1 is SGHRS and CDR2 is YFSETQ. The CDR3 length is 14 residues. Trimming cost V 0 bases and J 5 bases, with 9 bases left between them. CDR3 sequence: CASSLEGADQPQHF. DNA of the CDR3: TGCGCCAGCAGCTTGGAAGGCGCGGATCAGCCCCAGCATTTT. The full variable domain, completed using reference TRBV5-1 and TRBJ1-5, is KAGVTQTPRYLIKTRGQQVTLSCSPISGHRSVSWYQQTPGQGLQFLFEYFSETQRNKGNFPGRFSGRQFSNSRSEMNVSTLELGDSALYLCASSLEGADQPQHFGDGTRLSIL.

This chain uses TRBV7-6 with TRBJ2-7; a weak D match, TRBD2 (5 bases). The CDR3 has 12 residues. Germline V lookup: CDR1 SGHVS, CDR2 FNYEAQ. Trimming removed 0 bases at V and 10 bases at J, with 10 bases between. The CDR3 DNA follows: TGTGCCAGCAGCTTAGCAGGGAGTGAACAGTACTTC. Translating gives CASSLAGSEQYF.

CDR3 DNA: TGTGCCAGCAGAGGGGGAAGGGGCACTTATGGCTACACCTTC. This codes for CASRGGRGTYGYTF. The rearrangement links TRBV2 to TRBJ1-2, with a possible D match to TRBD1 (6 bases). This CDR3 is 14 amino acids long. Trimming took 6 bases from V and 5 from J, leaving 16 bases between them. In germline, CDR1 is SNHLY, CDR2 FYNNEI.

The genes are TRBV6-5 and TRBJ1-2; possible D gene TRBD1, 5 bases. V lost 9 bases and J 2 bases, leaving 10 bases between the germline ends. CDR3 length: 12 amino acids. The germline V gene has CDR1 MNHEY and CDR2 SVGAGI. The CDR3 bases are TGTGCCAGTAGCGGGGACAACTATGGCTACACCTTC. Protein product: CASSGDNYGYTF.

V is TRBV14 and J is TRBJ2-1; TRBD2 matches 11 bases. The J segment lost 4 bases and the V segment lost 3 bases, leaving 5 bases of the junction unmatched. Germline V gene data show CDR1 as SGHDN and CDR2 as FVKESK. The CDR3 sequence is 16 residues long. The CDR3: CASSHSGGETYNEQFF. The CDR3, as DNA: TGTGCCAGCAGCCATAGCGGGGGGGAAACTTACAATGAGCAGTTCTTC.

This clone has just one count. The junction and the germline gene differ at one end; a read error may be behind it. The V and J genes are TRBV7-8 and TRBJ1-4; tentatively, D is TRBD1 (5 bases). Germline V lookup: CDR1 SGHVS, CDR2 FQNEAQ. The CDR3 length is 18 residues. The CDR3 bases are TGTGCCAGCAGATTAGATTCAGGGTCCTTTGGGTATGGTGAAAAACTGTTTTTT. Translation: CASRLDSGSFGYGEKLFF. The full variable domain, its missing parts supplied by reference TRBV7-8 and TRBJ1-4, is GAGVSQSPRYKVAKRGQDVALRCDPISGHVSLFWYQQALGQGPEFLTYFQNEAQLDKSGLPSDRFFAERPEGSVSTLKIQRTQQEDSAVYLCASRLDSGSFGYGEKLFFGSGTQLSVL.

V usage is TRBV6-1 and J usage is TRBJ1-2, with no clear D. V shed 7 bases and J shed 4 bases, with 13 bases lying between them. Germline assignment: CDR1 MNHNS and CDR2 SASEGT. The CDR3 sequence is 13 residues long. The CDR3 DNA reads as TGTGCCAGCACTGACTATACAGCCTATGGCTACACCTTC. Its protein is CASTDYTAYGYTF.

The gene calls are TRBV30 and TRBJ1-4; weak D call: TRBD1 (5 bases). The CDR3 spans 11 residues. Trimming pared 2 bases from V and 14 bases from J, leaving 12 bases between. The germline V gene has CDR1 GTSNPN and CDR2 SVGIG (reference sequence). DNA of the CDR3: TGTGCCTGGAGTCAAGGGGAAGGGCTGTTTTTT. This encodes CAWSQGEGLFF.

V usage is TRBV19 and J usage is TRBJ2-2; 11 bases map to TRBD1. J gave up 4 bases and V 4 bases, and 5 bases lay outside the gene matches. Germline V gives CDR1 LNHDA, CDR2 SQIVND (reference sequence). This CDR3 is built from 16 residues. The CDR3 is CASSTRDRGFTGELFF. The CDR3 DNA sequence: TGTGCCAGTAGTACCCGGGACAGGGGGTTCACCGGGGAGCTGTTTTTT.

The chain joins TRBV15 to TRBJ2-5; tentatively, D is TRBD2 (7 bases). The CDR3 runs to 13 residues. CDR1 is LNHNV, CDR2 YYDKDF, per germline (reference sequence). The V and J ends lost 7 bases and 5 bases respectively, with 14 bases between them. CDR3 sequence reads: CATTMGGQETQYF. In DNA, the CDR3 is TGTGCCACCACCATGGGGGGGCAGGAGACCCAGTACTTC.

The chain has TRBV2 and TRBJ1-5, with 9 bases aligning to TRBD1. Germline CDR1 is SNHLY and CDR2 is FYNNEI. There are 15 residues in the CDR3. Losses at the gene ends were 6 bases for V and 0 bases for J; bases not matched to a gene: 3. The CDR3 loop reads CASRDRGYSNQPQHF. The CDR3 DNA is TGTGCCAGCAGGGACAGGGGCTATAGCAATCAGCCCCAGCATTTT.

The CDR3 DNA sequence: TGTGCCAGCCGCGGTGTCCGGGAGGGCCGGCCCTACGAGCAGTACTTC. Translating gives CASRGVREGRPYEQYF. V is TRBV14 and J is TRBJ2-7, with 8 bases identical to TRBD2. V shed 8 bases and J 2 bases; nucleotides not matched to a gene: 14. The CDR3 is 16 amino acids. CDR1 is SGHDN and CDR2 is FVKESK in the germline V gene.

This rearrangement joins TRBV5-4 to TRBJ1-2; 11 nucleotides match TRBD1. CDR1 SGHNT and CDR2 YYREEE come from the germline V gene (reference sequence). This CDR3 region has 13 residues. J was trimmed by 6 bases and V by 6 bases; bases with no gene match: 4. The CDR3 is CASKDRGPDGYTF. The CDR3 DNA reads as TGTGCCAGCAAGGACAGGGGGCCGGATGGCTACACCTTC.

This clone was observed once. This chain connects TRBV28 to TRBJ2-7, with 12 bases identical to TRBD2. The CDR3 contains 13 residues. V shed 9 bases and J 1 base; nucleotides not matched to a gene: 1. Germline V lookup: CDR1 MDHEN, CDR2 SYDVKM. The CDR3 loop reads CASLAGGSYEQYF. The CDR3, as DNA: TGTGCCAGTCTAGCGGGAGGGTCCTACGAGCAGTACTTC.

This rearrangement joins TRBV15 to TRBJ1-2, with TRBD1 matching 8 bases. V shed 4 bases and J 5 bases; nucleotides not matched to a gene: 3. The CDR3 extends over 13 amino acids. Germline V lookup: CDR1 LNHNV, CDR2 YYDKDF (reference sequence). The CDR3 nucleotides are TGTGCCACCAGCACGGGACAGGAGTATGGCTACACCTTC. It encodes CATSTGQEYGYTF.

The V call is TRBV5-6, the J call TRBJ2-7; unclear D gene. The CDR3 runs to 13 residues. Germline values: CDR1 SGHDT, CDR2 YYEEEE. V gave up 4 bases and J gave up 2 bases, with 10 bases separating them. CDR3 in amino acids: CASSLTGTYEQYF. As DNA, the CDR3 is TGTGCCAGCAGCCTGACGGGTACCTACGAGCAGTACTTC.

The chain links TRBV18 to TRBJ1-1; D is unresolved. The CDR3 is 20 residues long. Trimming pared 4 bases from V and 1 base from J, leaving 28 bases between. CDR1 KGHSH and CDR2 LQKENI come from the germline V gene. DNA for the CDR3: TGTGCCAGCTCACTGGCCCCAGGTCGAAGACATCAAGAGTCGAACACTGAAGCTTTCTTT. It specifies CASSLAPGRRHQESNTEAFF.

This chain joins TRBV5-4 and TRBJ2-7, with unresolved D. The CDR3 contains 14 residues. Germline CDR1 reads SGHNT; CDR2 reads YYREEE (reference sequence). V lost 10 bases to trimming and J lost 0 bases, with 17 bases between them. For the CDR3, the DNA is TGTGCCTCGAAACCAGGCGTGAGCTCCTACGAGCAGTACTTC. Amino acid sequence: CASKPGVSSYEQYF.

The chain carries TRBV6-5 and TRBJ2-7; perhaps TRBD1 as D (6 bases). Looked up from germline, CDR1 is MNHEY and CDR2 is SVGAGI. V was shortened by 6 bases and J by 6 bases, with 9 bases between the two germline ends. The CDR3 loop spans 11 amino acids. The CDR3 sequence is CASSQGGEQYF. DNA of the CDR3: TGTGCCAGCAGCCAAGGGGGCGAGCAGTACTTC.

The chain employs TRBV27 and TRBJ1-4; D possibly corresponds to TRBD1 (6 bases). Germline V gene lookup returns CDR1 MNHEY and CDR2 SMNVEV (reference sequence). The ends were cut back, 3 bases at V and 5 bases at J, with 13 bases in the middle. The CDR3 extends over 15 amino acids. CDR3 nucleotides: TGTGCCAGCAGTTTGAACAGGGCTTTAAATGAAAAACTGTTTTTT. Encoded protein: CASSLNRALNEKLFF.